This T cell receptor beta chain stems from a study of shared clonotypes between healthy human individuals. Background on the study: Per donor, CD8 memory used one plate, CD8 naive used two, CD4 memory used three and CD4 naive used three.

Each subset's genomic DNA was shared equally among a number of immunoSEQ plates. Clones were sequenced by immunoSEQ multiplex PCR, and TCRdb holds only the in-frame ones, with some missing. The sample yields some 580,000 clones, approximately 97% seen once. As regards this clone: Antigen: not known.

Findings and limits, study-wide: Estimated richness values were generally larger in naive subsets than in memory subsets.

The CDR3 extends over 14 amino acids. V was cut by 2 bases and J by 6 bases, with 11 bases left in between. CDR1 and CDR2 (germline): LNHDA, SQIVND (reference sequence). This sequence joins TRBV19 and TRBJ1-5, with D possibly matching TRBD1 (6 bases). The sequence came from a woman in her thirties in good health. The sequencing sample was made of naive CD4+ T cells sorted from blood. Noted subset: CD45RA+ positively selected. CDR3 region: CASSITGQRQPQHF. CDR3 coding DNA: TGTGCCAGTAGTATAACAGGGCAACGTCAGCCCCAGCATTTT.